This TCR beta chain comes out of a study of a mutant IDH1 vaccine in newly diagnosed glioma. Study-level information: The start of vaccination came 4-6 weeks after radiotherapy alone, or with temozolomide cycles. Males made up 62.5% and females about 38% of treated patients, whose mean age was approximately 40 years.

A remark on this clone: Its antigen is as yet unknown.

Only in-frame clones appear in the TCRdb table, and some are missing; sequencing was by immunoSEQ multiplex PCR. The repertoire holds approximately 28,000 clones, with less than 85% as singletons. Described time point: week 35, safety follow-up. In every dose of vaccine, 300 ug of mutant IDH1 20-mer peptide was given alongside topical imiquimod. Each tumor in the donors was a new WHO grade 3 or 4 astrocytoma, IDH1-mutant and ATRX-lost. Findings and caveats of the study: Pseudoprogression seemed unlinked to shifts in top peripheral T cell clonotypes.

V lost 6 bases and J lost 0, with 15 bases in between. Per germline, CDR1 SNHLY and CDR2 FYNNEI. The CDR3 spans 15 residues. This clonotype was sampled from a young man with glioma. This sequence joins TRBV2 and TRBJ2-7; D gene unclear. The sample was PBMCs, taken from a glioma patient whose treatment included an IDH1 peptide vaccine. The CDR3 spells CASSQVAGSSYEQYF. DNA for the CDR3: TGTGCCAGCAGCCAAGTAGCCGGGTCCTCCTACGAGCAGTACTTC.